This T cell receptor (beta chain) is from a study of shared clonotypes between healthy human individuals. Study-level points and caveats: Even with large depth, rarefaction showed that sorted-subset sequencing was incomplete.

In the naive CD8 group, cells lacked CD45RO and were positively selected for CCR7, so terminally differentiated effector memory CD45RA+ cells were left out. Only in-frame clones appear in the TCRdb table, and some are missing; sequencing was by immunoSEQ multiplex PCR. Among millions of clones listed, about 93% were seen once. Comments on this clone: Its antigen is not identified.

The CDR3 runs 15 residues. V was trimmed by 0 bases and J by 0 bases, leaving 10 bases between them. CDR1 and CDR2 from the germline V gene are SGHRS and YFSETQ. The clonotype originates from a man aged 18 to 30 in good health. Some clones in this sample may be carry-over from other donors' samples. J is TRBJ2-7 and V is TRBV5-1; D gene uncertain. Material: naive CD8+ T cells from PBMCs. Here the CDR3 reads CASSLVALNSYEQYF. CDR3 DNA: TGCGCCAGCAGCTTGGTGGCCCTGAACTCCTACGAGCAGTACTTC. Looking up the rest from reference TRBV5-1 and TRBJ2-7 gives the full variable domain: KAGVTQTPRYLIKTRGQQVTLSCSPISGHRSVSWYQQTPGQGLQFLFEYFSETQRNKGNFPGRFSGRQFSNSRSEMNVSTLELGDSALYLCASSLVALNSYEQYFGPGTRLTVT.